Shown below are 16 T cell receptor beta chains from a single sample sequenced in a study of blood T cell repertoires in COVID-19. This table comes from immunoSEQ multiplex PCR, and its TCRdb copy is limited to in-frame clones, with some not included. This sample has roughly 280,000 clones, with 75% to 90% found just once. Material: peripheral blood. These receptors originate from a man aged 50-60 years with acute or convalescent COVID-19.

CDR3 DNA sequence: TGTGCCAGCAGCTCTGGGACTAGATTAGAGACCCAGTACTTC. Translation gives CASSSGTRLETQYF. V gene TRBV7-2 combines with J gene TRBJ2-5, with TRBD2 matching 8 bases. Trimming at V came to 4 bases and at J to 4 bases, leaving 5 bases not matched to a gene. Germline values: CDR1 SGHTA, CDR2 FQGNSA. This CDR3 has 14 amino acids.

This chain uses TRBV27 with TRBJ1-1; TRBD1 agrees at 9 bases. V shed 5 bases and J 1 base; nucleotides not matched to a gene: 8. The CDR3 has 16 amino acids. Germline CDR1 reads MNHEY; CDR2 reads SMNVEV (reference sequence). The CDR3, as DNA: TGTGCCAGCAGTCAGGACAGGGGTGGAGGGAACACTGAAGCTTTCTTT. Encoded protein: CASSQDRGGGNTEAFF.

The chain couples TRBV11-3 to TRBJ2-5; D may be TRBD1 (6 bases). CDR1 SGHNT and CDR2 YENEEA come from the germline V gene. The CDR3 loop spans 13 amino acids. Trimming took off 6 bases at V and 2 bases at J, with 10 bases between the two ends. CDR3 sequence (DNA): TGTGCCAGCAGTCAGGGGTGGCAAGAGACCCAGTACTTC. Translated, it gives CASSQGWQETQYF. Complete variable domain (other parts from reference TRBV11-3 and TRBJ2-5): EAGVVQSPRYKIIEKKQPVAFWCNPISGHNTLYWYLQNLGQGPELLIRYENEEAVDDSQLPKDRFSAERLKGVDSTLKIQPAELGDSAVYLCASSQGWQETQYFGPGTRLLVL.

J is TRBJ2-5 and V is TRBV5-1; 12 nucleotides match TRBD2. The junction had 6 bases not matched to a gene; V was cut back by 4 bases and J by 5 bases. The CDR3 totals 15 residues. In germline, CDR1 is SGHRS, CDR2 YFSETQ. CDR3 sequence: CASSRRTSGEETQYF. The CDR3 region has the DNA TGCGCCAGCAGCCGACGGACTAGCGGGGAGGAGACCCAGTACTTC.

This CDR3 reads CASSMIPGGEKLFF. CDR3 coding DNA: TGTGCCAGTAGTATGATCCCAGGGGGTGAAAAACTGTTTTTT. This sequence joins TRBV19 and TRBJ1-4, with 7 nucleotides matching TRBD1. CDR3 length: 14 residues. V dropped 3 bases and J dropped 7; count of bases not matched to a gene: 5. Looked up from germline, CDR1 is LNHDA and CDR2 is SQIVND (reference sequence).

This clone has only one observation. The DNA of the CDR3 is TGTGCCAGCAGTTTATCCAGAACAGGGGTCAATCAGCCCCAGCATTTT. Translated: CASSLSRTGVNQPQHF. This sequence joins TRBV27 and TRBJ1-5; 7 bases agree with TRBD1. Germline-derived CDR1 and CDR2 are MNHEY and SMNVEV (reference sequence). The CDR3 is made up of 16 amino acids. The ends lost 0 bases at V and 3 bases at J; junction bases unmatched: 5.

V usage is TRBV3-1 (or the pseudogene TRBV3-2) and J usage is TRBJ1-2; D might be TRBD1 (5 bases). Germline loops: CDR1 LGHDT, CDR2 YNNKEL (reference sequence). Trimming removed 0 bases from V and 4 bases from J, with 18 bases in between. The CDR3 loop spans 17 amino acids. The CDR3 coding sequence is TGTGCCAGCAGCCAAGATTACGGCCCCAGGGATGGCTATGGCTACACCTTC. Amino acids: CASSQDYGPRDGYGYTF.

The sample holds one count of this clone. The CDR3 DNA reads as TGCAGCGTCCCCTTGGGGCCCGAGCAGTTCTTC. It yields the protein CSVPLGPEQFF. This chain joins TRBV29-1 and TRBJ2-1; tentative D call: TRBD1 (5 bases). Trimming cost V 6 bases and J 10 bases, with 13 bases left between them. The length of the CDR3 is 11 residues. CDR1 is SQVTM and CDR2 is ANQGSEA in the germline V gene.

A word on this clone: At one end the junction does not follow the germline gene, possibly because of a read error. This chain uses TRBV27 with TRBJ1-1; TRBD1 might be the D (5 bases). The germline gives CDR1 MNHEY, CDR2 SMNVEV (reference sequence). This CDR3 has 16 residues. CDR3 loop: CASSLGYGGGNNEAFF. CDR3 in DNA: TGTGCCAGCAGTTTAGGTTACGGCGGGGGGAACAATGAAGCTTTCTTT.

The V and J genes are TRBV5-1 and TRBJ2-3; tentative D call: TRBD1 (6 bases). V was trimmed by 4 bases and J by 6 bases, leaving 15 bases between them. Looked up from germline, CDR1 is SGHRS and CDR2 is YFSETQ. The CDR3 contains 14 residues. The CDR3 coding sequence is TGCGCCAGCAGCCCCGGGACATCGGTGGATACGCAGTATTTT. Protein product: CASSPGTSVDTQYF.

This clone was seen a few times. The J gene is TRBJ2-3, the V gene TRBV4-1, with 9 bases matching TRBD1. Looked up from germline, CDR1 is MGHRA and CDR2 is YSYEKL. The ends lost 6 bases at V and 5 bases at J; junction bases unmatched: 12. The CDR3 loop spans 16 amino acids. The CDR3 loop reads CASRIEQGALRDTQYF. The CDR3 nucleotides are TGCGCCAGCAGAATCGAACAGGGGGCTTTAAGAGATACGCAGTATTTT.

CDR3 DNA: TGTGCCAGCAGTCCTACAGGGTCAGGAAACACCATATATTTT. Its translation is CASSPTGSGNTIYF. The chain has TRBV6-5 and TRBJ1-3; possibly TRBD1 for D (6 bases). This CDR3 has 14 residues. Trimming took 5 bases from V and 4 from J, leaving 12 bases between them. Germline V gives CDR1 MNHEY, CDR2 SVGAGI.

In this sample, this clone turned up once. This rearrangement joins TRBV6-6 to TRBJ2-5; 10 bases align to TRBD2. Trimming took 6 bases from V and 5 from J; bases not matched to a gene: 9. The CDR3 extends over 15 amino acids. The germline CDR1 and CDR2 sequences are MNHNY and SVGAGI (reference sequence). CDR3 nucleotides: TGTGCCAGCAGCCCCGGACTAGCGGTGCCCGAGACCCAGTACTTC. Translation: CASSPGLAVPETQYF.

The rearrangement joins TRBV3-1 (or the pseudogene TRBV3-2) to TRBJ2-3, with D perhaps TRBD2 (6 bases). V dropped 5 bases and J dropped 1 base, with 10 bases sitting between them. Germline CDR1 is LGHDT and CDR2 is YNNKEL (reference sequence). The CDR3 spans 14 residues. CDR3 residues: CASSVGGRTDTQYF. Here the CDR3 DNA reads TGTGCCAGCAGCGTGGGGGGACGCACAGATACGCAGTATTTT.

The CDR3 is CASSVGQGTGENQPQHF. The CDR3 DNA reads as TGTGCCAGCAGTGTGGGACAAGGGACAGGTGAGAATCAGCCCCAGCATTTT. This sequence joins TRBV2 and TRBJ1-5; 8 nucleotides line up with TRBD1. This CDR3 contains 17 residues. CDR1 and CDR2 from the germline V gene are SNHLY and FYNNEI. J gave up 4 bases and V 4 bases, and 12 bases lay outside the gene matches.

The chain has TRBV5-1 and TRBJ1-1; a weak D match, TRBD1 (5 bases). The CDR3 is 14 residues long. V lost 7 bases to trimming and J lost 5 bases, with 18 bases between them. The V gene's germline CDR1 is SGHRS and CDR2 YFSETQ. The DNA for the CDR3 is TGCGCCAGCGGCCTCGGGCAGGGAGGAACTGAAGCTTTCTTT. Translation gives CASGLGQGGTEAFF.